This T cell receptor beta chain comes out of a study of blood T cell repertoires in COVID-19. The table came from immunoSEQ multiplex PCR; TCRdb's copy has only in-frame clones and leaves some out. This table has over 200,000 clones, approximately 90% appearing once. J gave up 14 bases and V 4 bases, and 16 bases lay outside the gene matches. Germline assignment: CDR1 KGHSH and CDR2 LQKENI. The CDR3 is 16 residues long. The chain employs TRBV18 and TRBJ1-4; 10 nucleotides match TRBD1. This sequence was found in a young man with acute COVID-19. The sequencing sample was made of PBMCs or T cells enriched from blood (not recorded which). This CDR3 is CASSRSRDRGSAGLFF. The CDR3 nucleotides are TGTGCCAGCTCACGCAGCCGGGACAGGGGATCGGCTGGGCTGTTTTTT.